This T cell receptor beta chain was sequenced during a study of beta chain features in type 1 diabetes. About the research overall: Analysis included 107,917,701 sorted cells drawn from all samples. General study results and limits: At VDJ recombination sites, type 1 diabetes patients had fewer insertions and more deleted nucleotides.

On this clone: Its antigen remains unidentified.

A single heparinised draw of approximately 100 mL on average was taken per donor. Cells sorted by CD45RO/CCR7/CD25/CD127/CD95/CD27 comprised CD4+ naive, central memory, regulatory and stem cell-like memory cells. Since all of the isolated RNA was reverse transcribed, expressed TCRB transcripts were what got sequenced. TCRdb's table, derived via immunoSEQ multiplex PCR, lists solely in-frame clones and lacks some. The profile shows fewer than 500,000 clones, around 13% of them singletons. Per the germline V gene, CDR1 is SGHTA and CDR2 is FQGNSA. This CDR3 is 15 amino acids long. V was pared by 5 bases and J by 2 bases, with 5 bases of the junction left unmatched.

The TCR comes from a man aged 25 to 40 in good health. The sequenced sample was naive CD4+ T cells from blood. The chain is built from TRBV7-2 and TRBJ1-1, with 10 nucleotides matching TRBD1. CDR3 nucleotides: TGTGCCAGCAGCGGTCGGGACAGGGGTAACACTGAAGCTTTCTTT. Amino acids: CASSGRDRGNTEAFF.